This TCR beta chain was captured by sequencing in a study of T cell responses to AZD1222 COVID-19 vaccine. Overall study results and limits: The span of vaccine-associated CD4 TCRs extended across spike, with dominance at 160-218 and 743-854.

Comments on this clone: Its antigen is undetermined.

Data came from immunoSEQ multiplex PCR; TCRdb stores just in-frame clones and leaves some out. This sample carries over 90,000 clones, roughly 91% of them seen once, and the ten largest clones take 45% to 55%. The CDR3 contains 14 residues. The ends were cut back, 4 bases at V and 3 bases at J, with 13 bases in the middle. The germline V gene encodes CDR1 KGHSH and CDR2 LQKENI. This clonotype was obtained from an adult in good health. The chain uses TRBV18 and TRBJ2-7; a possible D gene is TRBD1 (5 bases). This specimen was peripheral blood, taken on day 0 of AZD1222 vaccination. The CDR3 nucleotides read TGTGCCAGCTCACGGCAGGAAGGGGTCTACGAGCAGTACTTC. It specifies CASSRQEGVYEQYF. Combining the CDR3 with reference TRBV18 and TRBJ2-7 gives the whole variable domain NAGVMQNPRHLVRRRGQEARLRCSPMKGHSHVYWYRQLPEEGLKFMVYLQKENIIDESGMPKERFSAEFPKEGPSILRIQQVVRGDSAAYFCASSRQEGVYEQYFGPGTRLTVT.